Here is one T cell receptor beta chain with its context. Its antigen is still unknown. Looked up from germline, CDR1 is KGHSH and CDR2 is LQKENI. The V end lost 3 bases, the J end lost 6 bases, and 9 bases lay between the germline ends. CDR3 length: 12 amino acids. This sample is drawn from a study of OX40 agonist ivuxolimab in advanced cancers. Overall study: With a range of roughly 20 to 79, age averaged 60 years, and about 82% were male.

Data came from immunoSEQ multiplex PCR; TCRdb stores just in-frame clones and leaves some out. The data hold 50,000 to 75,000 clones, with over 75% observed a single time. Study results and caveats: Relative to CD4+, CD8+ T cells held more expanded clones on average. Within 6 weeks, CD4+ and CD8+ blood T cells expanded clonally at 0.1 to 3.0 mg/kg.

The chain has TRBV18 and TRBJ2-7; D gene ambiguous. This clonotype originated in an adult with an advanced solid tumor such as melanoma, head and neck, liver or kidney cancer. Sequences were derived from CD4+ or CD8+ T cells sorted from blood, sampled in a trial of the OX40 agonist ivuxolimab. DNA of the CDR3: TGTGCCAGCTCACCGGGTACTGGCGAGCAGTACTTC. As protein: CASSPGTGEQYF.